The present T cell receptor (beta chain) was sequenced within a study of blood T cell repertoires in COVID-19. Study context: COVID-19 samples collected from the United States, Italy and Spain covered acute and convalescent phases.

The CDR3 runs to 13 residues. The V gene's germline CDR1 is SGHDN and CDR2 FVKESK. Deletions cut 0 bases from V and 6 bases from J, with 9 bases between. In the authors' methods: Researchers report that nucleated cell counts were estimated from reference gene primer amplification. The method was immunoSEQ multiplex PCR; TCRdb's version includes in-frame clones alone and lacks a portion of them. Clone size and V and J calls were adopted from that table, with D and trimming inferred from the DNA. The table includes 150,000 to 170,000 clones, roughly 84% detected once. The sequence was collected from a woman between 55 and 75 years old with COVID-19, enrolled during active disease. V is TRBV14 and J is TRBJ2-7; D might be TRBD2 (6 bases). Input material: peripheral blood. As DNA, the CDR3 is TGTGCCAGCAGCCAAGACCTCGGGGGCGAGCAGTACGTC. This gives the protein CASSQDLGGEQYV.